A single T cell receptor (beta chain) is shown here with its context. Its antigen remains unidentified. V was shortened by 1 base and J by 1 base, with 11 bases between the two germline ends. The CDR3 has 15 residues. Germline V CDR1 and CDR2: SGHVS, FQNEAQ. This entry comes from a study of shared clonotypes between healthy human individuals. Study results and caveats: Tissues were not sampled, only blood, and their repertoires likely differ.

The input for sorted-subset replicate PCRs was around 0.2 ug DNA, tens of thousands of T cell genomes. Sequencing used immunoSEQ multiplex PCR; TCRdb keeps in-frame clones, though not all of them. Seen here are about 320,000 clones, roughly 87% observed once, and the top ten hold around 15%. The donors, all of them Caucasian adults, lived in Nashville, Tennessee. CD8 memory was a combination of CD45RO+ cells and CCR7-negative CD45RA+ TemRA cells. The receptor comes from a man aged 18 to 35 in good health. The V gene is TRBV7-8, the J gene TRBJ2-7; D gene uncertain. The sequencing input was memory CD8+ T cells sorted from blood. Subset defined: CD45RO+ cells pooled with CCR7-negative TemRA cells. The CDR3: CASSLGILRSYEQYF. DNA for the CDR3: TGTGCCAGCAGCTTAGGCATACTGCGGTCCTACGAGCAGTACTTC.